This T cell receptor beta chain was found in a study of blood T cell repertoires in COVID-19. Study information: Sites across the United States, Italy and Spain contributed samples from acute and convalescent COVID-19. In each case, the material was cDNA or gDNA derived from T cells, B-cell-depleted T cells, or PBMCs.

How the authors handled the data: Amplification with reference gene primers provided the estimates of nucleated cell counts. Sequenced by immunoSEQ multiplex PCR; TCRdb stores in-frame clones only, minus some. That table furnishes V, J and clone size, whereas the DNA furnished D and trimming. The data hold about 160,000 clones, with 82% observed a single time. Trimming cost V 5 bases and J 6 bases, with 18 bases left between them. Germline-derived CDR1 and CDR2 are SGHTA and FQGTGA. The CDR3 loop spans 15 amino acids. The specimen sequenced was peripheral blood. The rearrangement uses TRBV7-3 and TRBJ2-3; D may be TRBD1 (7 bases). The clonotype originates from a human donor with acute or convalescent COVID-19. The donor label of this sample is uncertain. CDR3 sequence reads: CASSRGTAYSDTQYF. CDR3 in DNA: TGTGCCAGCAGCCGGGGGACAGCCTATAGCGATACGCAGTATTTT.